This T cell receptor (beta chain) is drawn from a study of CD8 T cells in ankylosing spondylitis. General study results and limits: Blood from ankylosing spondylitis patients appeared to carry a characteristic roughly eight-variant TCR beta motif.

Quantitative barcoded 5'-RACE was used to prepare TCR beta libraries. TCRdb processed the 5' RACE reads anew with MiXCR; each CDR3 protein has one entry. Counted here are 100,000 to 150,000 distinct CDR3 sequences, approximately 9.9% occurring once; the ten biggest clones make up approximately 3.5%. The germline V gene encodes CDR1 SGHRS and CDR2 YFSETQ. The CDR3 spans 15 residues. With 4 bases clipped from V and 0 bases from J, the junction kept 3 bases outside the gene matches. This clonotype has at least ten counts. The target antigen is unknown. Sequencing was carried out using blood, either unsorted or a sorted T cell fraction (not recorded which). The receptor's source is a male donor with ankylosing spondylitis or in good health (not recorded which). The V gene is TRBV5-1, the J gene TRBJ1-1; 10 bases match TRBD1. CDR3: CASSRGTGVNTEAFF. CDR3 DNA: TGCGCCAGCAGCAGAGGGACAGGGGTGAACACTGAAGCTTTCTTT.